One sample yielded the 29 T cell receptor beta chains listed below, sequenced in a study of blood T cell repertoires in COVID-19. The assay was immunoSEQ multiplex PCR, and TCRdb's table has in-frame clones only and misses some. The sample shows under 200,000 clones, roughly 90% of them seen only once. The specimen sequenced was PBMCs or T cells enriched from blood (not recorded which). These receptors all come from a woman in her late teens or twenties who had recovered from COVID-19.

The CDR3 DNA reads as TGTGCCAGCAGCGACCCTGAGCAGGGTACCGCTGAAGCTTTCTTT. Translating it yields CASSDPEQGTAEAFF. The V gene is TRBV7-9, the J gene TRBJ1-1, with a weak D call TRBD1 (5 bases). V lost 5 bases, J lost 6 bases, and 19 bases lay in between. Germline CDR1 reads SEHNR; CDR2 reads FQNEAQ (reference sequence). This CDR3 has 15 amino acids.

This clone was seen a single time. This chain links TRBV3-1 (or the pseudogene TRBV3-2) with TRBJ2-7; D remains unclear. Germline CDR1 LGHDT, CDR2 YNNKEL (reference sequence). V dropped 4 bases and J dropped 4 bases, with 11 bases sitting between them. This CDR3 comprises 13 residues. CDR3 coding DNA: TGTGCCAGCAGCCTGACCGGGTCTTACGAGCAGTACTTC. This encodes CASSLTGSYEQYF.

The chain uses TRBV5-1 and TRBJ1-1; D is possibly TRBD1 (5 bases). CDR1 SGHRS and CDR2 YFSETQ come from the germline V gene. CDR3 length: 16 amino acids. Between the trimmed V and J ends, which lost 3 bases and 7 bases, there was a span of 22 bases. CDR3 sequence reads: CASSSSRAGGYGEAFF. The CDR3 DNA reads TGCGCCAGCAGCTCGAGCCGGGCCGGGGGATATGGTGAAGCTTTCTTT.

The CDR3: CASSPVAGGSNEQYF. In nucleotides, the CDR3 is TGCGCCAGCAGCCCCGTGGCGGGAGGGTCTAACGAGCAGTACTTC. This chain links TRBV5-1 with TRBJ2-7; 9 bases map to TRBD2. CDR1 is SGHRS and CDR2 is YFSETQ in the germline V gene. V lost 4 bases and J lost 5; bases outside the gene matches: 10. The CDR3 extends over 15 amino acids.

J is TRBJ2-1 and V is TRBV5-6; TRBD2 matches at 8 bases. The CDR3 is 14 residues long. The trim removed 4 bases at V and 3 bases at J, leaving 3 bases unmatched. CDR1 and CDR2 (germline): SGHDT, YYEEEE. The CDR3 is CASSPGGGYNEQFF. CDR3 nucleotide sequence: TGTGCCAGCAGCCCGGGGGGGGGCTACAATGAGCAGTTCTTC.

This clone is a singleton in its sample. The same CDR3 is also encoded by other DNA sequences in this sample. The J gene is TRBJ2-7, the V gene TRBV7-9; 11 nucleotides align to TRBD2. V shed 2 bases, J shed 4 bases, and the junction held 1 base outside the gene matches. Germline CDR1 is SEHNR and CDR2 is FQNEAQ (reference sequence). The CDR3 is 14 amino acids. CDR3 protein: CASSLTSGSYEQYF. The CDR3 DNA sequence: TGTGCCAGCAGCTTAACTAGCGGGAGTTACGAGCAGTACTTC.

The chain is built from TRBV29-1 and TRBJ2-3; 9 positions agree with TRBD2. CDR3 length: 16 amino acids. The V gene end was trimmed by 8 bases and the J gene end by 0 bases; junction bases not matched to a gene: 12. Germline V gene lookup returns CDR1 SQVTM and CDR2 ANQGSEA. Here the CDR3 reads CSHLRLAGTSTDTQYF. DNA of the CDR3: TGCAGCCACCTCCGGCTAGCGGGGACAAGCACAGATACGCAGTATTTT.

The chain has TRBV19 and TRBJ2-7; TRBD1 matches at 7 bases. V was clipped by 8 bases and J by 6 bases; unmatched bases: 4. The V gene's germline CDR1 is LNHDA and CDR2 SQIVND (reference sequence). The CDR3 loop spans 11 amino acids. The CDR3 coding sequence is TGTGCCAGTTCCACAGGGGTCGAGCAGTACTTC. This gives the protein CASSTGVEQYF.

This sequence joins TRBV5-6 and TRBJ2-1, with D perhaps matching TRBD2 (6 bases). V gave up 4 bases and J gave up 0 bases, with 17 bases separating them. Germline V gene lookup returns CDR1 SGHDT and CDR2 YYEEEE. This CDR3 is built from 17 residues. This CDR3 reads CASSTVFRGSSYNEQFF. CDR3 nucleotides: TGTGCCAGCAGCACAGTATTTCGGGGGAGCTCCTACAATGAGCAGTTCTTC.

The chain is built from TRBV5-1 and TRBJ2-6; possibly TRBD1 for D (6 bases). The CDR3 extends over 17 amino acids. The germline gives CDR1 SGHRS, CDR2 YFSETQ. Trimming stripped 4 bases from V and 0 bases from J, with 14 bases between. CDR3 in DNA: TGCGCCAGCAGCCCATTGACAGGAGCCTCTGGGGCCAACGTCCTGACTTTC. Protein: CASSPLTGASGANVLTF.

The chain employs TRBV3-1 (or the pseudogene TRBV3-2) and TRBJ1-2; a possible D gene is TRBD1 (6 bases). The germline gives CDR1 LGHDT, CDR2 YNNKEL (reference sequence). V was cut by 0 bases and J by 12 bases, with 14 bases left in between. CDR3 size: 13 residues. CDR3 bases: TGTGCCAGCAGCCAAGAGGGGCAGGGGCGTAACACCTTC. This sequence encodes CASSQEGQGRNTF.

The CDR3 loop reads CASSVVSGGSEQYF. The CDR3 DNA reads TGTGCCAGCAGCGTAGTTAGCGGGGGAAGCGAGCAGTACTTC. The chain has TRBV9 and TRBJ2-7; 9 bases map to TRBD2. V gave up 0 bases and J gave up 6 bases; unmatched junction bases: 4. This CDR3 contains 14 residues. CDR1 and CDR2 from the germline V gene are SGDLS and YYNGEE.

This chain connects TRBV19 to TRBJ2-4; D gene uncertain. The CDR3 spans 18 residues. Trimming removed 4 bases at V and 0 bases at J, with 19 bases between. Germline assignment: CDR1 LNHDA and CDR2 SQIVND (reference sequence). This CDR3 reads CASSTPARLPIAKNIQYF. The CDR3 DNA reads TGTGCCAGTAGTACCCCGGCGCGACTCCCTATAGCCAAAAACATTCAGTACTTC.

Here the CDR3 DNA reads TGTGCCAGCAGTTCCCATGGACAGGGGGGCAATCAGCCCCAGCATTTT. This gives the protein CASSSHGQGGNQPQHF. This chain connects TRBV28 to TRBJ1-5, with TRBD1 matching over 10 bases. Per the germline V gene, CDR1 is MDHEN and CDR2 is SYDVKM. The CDR3 has 16 amino acids. V lost 4 bases, J lost 2 bases, and 5 bases stayed unmatched.

The CDR3 sequence is CASSLLRREHNEQFF. DNA for the CDR3: TGTGCCAGCAGCTTACTTCGACGGGAGCACAATGAGCAGTTCTTC. The rearrangement links TRBV7-3 to TRBJ2-1; tentatively, D is TRBD2 (6 bases). Germline CDR1 SGHTA, CDR2 FQGTGA. The V end was cut by 2 bases, the J end by 5 bases, with 13 bases between. This CDR3 comprises 15 residues.

This clone was picked up one time. V gene TRBV6-5 combines with J gene TRBJ1-5; TRBD1 matches 7 bases. The CDR3 totals 13 residues. The J segment lost 5 bases and the V segment lost 6 bases, leaving 4 bases of the junction unmatched. Germline V CDR1 and CDR2: MNHEY, SVGAGI. As DNA, the CDR3 is TGTGCCAGCAGCCGGGACAGATATCAGCCCCAGCATTTT. This translates into CASSRDRYQPQHF.

The chain couples TRBV10-3 to TRBJ2-7; 7 bases fit TRBD2. Germline assignment: CDR1 ENHRY and CDR2 SYGVKD. The CDR3 is 14 amino acids. The ends lost 5 bases at V and 6 bases at J; junction bases unmatched: 10. The CDR3 DNA reads as TGTGCCATCAGTAACGGGGGAGGGCTTTCCGAGCAGTACTTC. Its translation: CAISNGGGLSEQYF.

This clone was picked up one time. The chain recombines TRBV20-1 with TRBJ2-1; the match to TRBD2 covers 11 bases. The J segment lost 7 bases and the V segment lost 5 bases, leaving 7 bases of the junction unmatched. In germline, CDR1 is DFQATT, CDR2 SNEGSKA (reference sequence). There are 14 residues in the CDR3. The CDR3 bases are TGCAGTGCTCGTGGGACTAGCGGAGAAAATGAGCAGTTCTTC. Its translation is CSARGTSGENEQFF.

This chain links TRBV28 with TRBJ1-1; unclear D gene. V shed 6 bases and J shed 0 bases, with 14 bases lying between them. Germline loops: CDR1 MDHEN, CDR2 SYDVKM. The CDR3 has 15 residues. The CDR3 sequence: CASRLTVPLNTEAFF. The CDR3 DNA reads as TGTGCCAGCAGACTCACAGTACCTTTGAACACTGAAGCTTTCTTT.

The chain is built from TRBV2 and TRBJ2-7; 12 nucleotides align to TRBD2. The germline CDR1 and CDR2 sequences are SNHLY and FYNNEI. The CDR3 totals 17 residues. V dropped 4 bases and J dropped 3; count of bases not matched to a gene: 10. The CDR3: CASSGFQGLAGYYEQYF. CDR3 in DNA: TGTGCCAGCAGTGGATTCCAAGGACTAGCGGGGTACTACGAGCAGTACTTC.

The chain combines TRBV5-8 with TRBJ1-1; D unclear. The V and J ends lost 1 base and 1 base respectively, with 11 bases between them. Germline V gene lookup returns CDR1 SGHTS and CDR2 YDEGEE. The length of the CDR3 is 15 residues. The CDR3 bases are TGTGCCAGCAGCTTGTTTCTGGAGACGAACACTGAAGCTTTCTTT. Translated, it gives CASSLFLETNTEAFF. Complete variable domain (other parts from reference TRBV5-8 and TRBJ1-1): EAGVTQSPTHLIKTRGQQATLRCSPISGHTSVYWYQQALGLGLQFLLWYDEGEERNRGNFPPRFSGRQFPNYSSELNVNALELEDSALYLCASSLFLETNTEAFFGQGTRLTVV.

This chain uses TRBV28 with TRBJ1-2; TRBD1 aligns across 10 bases. The CDR3 totals 15 residues. The V segment lost 5 bases and the J segment 4 bases; nucleotides outside the gene matches: 7. The germline V gene encodes CDR1 MDHEN and CDR2 SYDVKM. The CDR3: CASSPAGQGLYGYTF. The CDR3 DNA follows: TGTGCCAGCAGTCCGGCGGGACAGGGGCTCTATGGCTACACCTTC.

This clone was observed a single time. The chain recombines TRBV15 with TRBJ2-7; D perhaps matches TRBD1 (5 bases). Germline V gene data show CDR1 as LNHNV and CDR2 as YYDKDF (reference sequence). There are 14 residues in the CDR3. V lost 5 bases and J lost 0, with 11 bases in between. The CDR3 coding sequence is TGTGCCACCAGCGATACAGGTAACTCCTACGAGCAGTACTTC. This translates into CATSDTGNSYEQYF.

The table lists this clone with a count of one. This specimen includes other DNA sequences encoding the same CDR3. This chain uses TRBV9 with TRBJ2-7; 10 positions match TRBD2. CDR1 SGDLS and CDR2 YYNGEE come from the germline V gene. CDR3 length: 15 residues. V trimming: 0 bases; J trimming: 3 bases; junction bases outside the gene matches: 3. Written as DNA, the CDR3 is TGTGCCAGCAGCGTAGGTCTAGCGGGGGTCTACGAGCAGTACTTC. As protein: CASSVGLAGVYEQYF.

The V call is TRBV14, the J call TRBJ2-7; 8 nucleotides agree with TRBD1. Unmatched junction bases numbered 10, after V lost 3 bases and J lost 6 bases. Per germline, CDR1 SGHDN and CDR2 FVKESK. The CDR3 extends over 15 amino acids. The CDR3 sequence: CASSHLGQGRGEQYF. Here the CDR3 DNA reads TGTGCCAGCAGCCACCTAGGACAGGGAAGAGGCGAGCAGTACTTC.

The chain is built from TRBV24-1 and TRBJ2-3; D gene unclear. The germline V gene has CDR1 KGHDR and CDR2 SFDVKD. V was shortened by 0 bases and J by 4 bases, with 4 bases between the two germline ends. CDR3 length: 13 amino acids. The CDR3 DNA reads as TGTGCCACCAGTGATTTGACTGCAGATACGCAGTATTTT. It encodes CATSDLTADTQYF.

The J gene is TRBJ2-5, the V gene TRBV3-1 (or the pseudogene TRBV3-2); TRBD2 agrees at 9 bases. The germline V gene encodes CDR1 LGHDT and CDR2 YNNKEL (reference sequence). V was pared by 4 bases and J by 5 bases, with 11 bases of the junction left unmatched. The CDR3 consists of 16 residues. Here the CDR3 reads CASSPVAGVGGETQYF. The DNA for the CDR3 is TGTGCCAGCAGCCCAGTAGCGGGAGTGGGCGGGGAGACCCAGTACTTC.

The V call is TRBV6-2 or TRBV6-3, the J call TRBJ2-7; 11 bases are shared with TRBD2. J was trimmed by 3 bases and V by 6 bases; bases with no gene match: 4. This CDR3 spans 14 amino acids. Germline values: CDR1 MNHEY, CDR2 SVGEGT. CDR3 nucleotide sequence: TGTGCCAGCAGCCGACTAGCGGGGCTCTACGAGCAGTACTTC. The encoded protein is CASSRLAGLYEQYF.

The gene calls are TRBV13 and TRBJ1-1; perhaps TRBD1 as D (5 bases). Looked up from germline, CDR1 is PRHDT and CDR2 is FYEKMQ (reference sequence). CDR3 size: 11 residues. V was pared by 5 bases and J by 10 bases, with 11 bases between. As DNA, the CDR3 is TGTGCCAGCAGCCCTGGGAGGGGAGCTTTCTTT. Its protein is CASSPGRGAFF.